These 14 T cell receptor beta chains originate from one sample sequenced in a study of T-cell memory formation after mild COVID-19. MiXCR, run by TCRdb on the 5' RACE reads, gives a single entry per CDR3 protein. The repertoire consists of approximately 430,000 distinct CDR3 sequences, with less than 25% occurring once and the leading ten covering approximately 14%. The specimen was PBMCs or a T cell subset sorted from them (not recorded which). The receptors shown here come from an adult woman who had mild COVID-19 (a few samples of this study predate the infection). Cell type and time point are not known.

J is TRBJ2-7 and V is TRBV24-1; 8 positions match TRBD2. V dropped 4 bases and J dropped 3; count of bases not matched to a gene: 7. CDR1 and CDR2 (germline): KGHDR, SFDVKD. The CDR3 sequence is 15 residues long. In DNA form, the CDR3 reads TGTGCCACCAGTGACCCTACTAGCGGCAACTACGAGCAGTACTTC. It codes for CATSDPTSGNYEQYF.

In this sample, this clonotype turned up a few times. The chain has TRBV12-3 or TRBV12-4 and TRBJ2-3; 8 bases are a match to TRBD2. After removal of 11 bases from V and 0 bases from J, the junction contained 7 bases not matched to a gene. The CDR3 covers 14 residues. The CDR3 sequence is CASILAGSTDTQYF. The DNA of the CDR3 is TGTGCCTCCATATTAGCGGGGAGCACAGATACGCAGTATTTT.

This clonotype came up many times. The V call is TRBV4-2, the J call TRBJ2-1; 10 bases fit TRBD2. Trimming cost V 4 bases and J 5 bases; bases outside gene matches: 2. Germline V gene sequence: CDR1 LGHNA, CDR2 YNFKEQ. The CDR3 has 14 residues. CDR3 amino acids: CASSLGLADNEQFF. The CDR3, as DNA: TGTGCCAGCAGCCTCGGACTAGCGGACAATGAGCAGTTCTTC.

As regards this clonotype: This may be a read error: a much more frequent sequence differs by one nucleotide. V and J are TRBV10-3 and TRBJ2-7, with D unresolved. V lost 4 bases to trimming and J lost 0 bases, with 1 base between them. Germline loops: CDR1 ENHRY, CDR2 SYGVKD. The CDR3 covers 11 residues. CDR3 sequence (DNA): TGTGCCATCAGTGCCTCCTACGAGCAGTACTTC. Translated, it gives CAISASYEQYF.

A few counts support this clonotype. The chain employs TRBV20-1 and TRBJ2-5; D not resolved. Germline V gene data show CDR1 as DFQATT and CDR2 as SNEGSKA (reference sequence). The CDR3 runs 13 residues. With 1 base removed from V and 2 bases from J, the gap between germline ends came to 8 bases. The CDR3 DNA reads as TGCAGTGCTAGAGCTCAGCCTCAAGAGACCCAGTACTTC. This encodes CSARAQPQETQYF.

This clonotype was detected only a few times. The V gene is TRBV20-1, the J gene TRBJ2-5, with unresolved D. CDR1 is DFQATT and CDR2 is SNEGSKA in the germline V gene (reference sequence). The CDR3 has 10 residues. CDR3 in amino acids: CSAGQETQYF. CDR3 DNA sequence: TGCAGCGCTGGTCAAGAGACCCAGTACTTC.

The DNA of the CDR3 is TGCGCCAGCAGCGTCCAAGGACTAGCGGGGGGTCTTAGCACAGATACGCAGTATTTT. Translation: CASSVQGLAGGLSTDTQYF. The V gene is TRBV5-1, the J gene TRBJ2-3; 14 nucleotides match TRBD2. CDR1 is SGHRS and CDR2 is YFSETQ in the germline V gene. The CDR3 has 19 amino acids. V lost 4 bases, J lost 0 bases, and 10 bases stayed unmatched.

This clonotype was counted between two and nine times. The chain combines TRBV27 with TRBJ2-7; D gene uncertain. Germline V gives CDR1 MNHEY, CDR2 SMNVEV (reference sequence). The CDR3 is 13 residues long. Trimming took 3 bases from V and 2 from J, leaving 8 bases between them. CDR3 sequence: CASSFDTAYEQYF. The CDR3 coding sequence is TGTGCCAGCAGTTTTGACACTGCCTACGAGCAGTACTTC.

There are many counts of this clonotype. The chain uses TRBV7-9 and TRBJ1-5; D is undetermined. Per the germline V gene, CDR1 is SEHNR and CDR2 is FQNEAQ (reference sequence). This CDR3 spans 13 amino acids. Trimming removed 1 base from V and 4 bases from J, with 5 bases in between. The CDR3 bases are TGTGCCAGCAGCTTAGGGCAGAATCAGCCCCAGCATTTT. This codes for CASSLGQNQPQHF.

The V call is TRBV12-3 or TRBV12-4, the J call TRBJ1-3; D gene ambiguous. The length of the CDR3 is 14 residues. V shed 5 bases and J shed 4 bases, with 12 bases lying between them. The CDR3 region has the DNA TGTGCCAGCAGTCAACATCGCCCCGGAAACACCATATATTTT. Translated: CASSQHRPGNTIYF.

V gene TRBV6-6 combines with J gene TRBJ2-1, with D maybe TRBD2 (6 bases). The CDR3 totals 18 residues. The germline CDR1 and CDR2 sequences are MNHNY and SVGAGI (reference sequence). Trimming shortened V by 5 bases and J by 2 bases, and 22 bases separated the two germline ends. In nucleotides, the CDR3 is TGTGCCAGCAGTCCGGGGTTGGGGTGGGGACTCACCTACAATGAGCAGTTCTTC. The encoded protein is CASSPGLGWGLTYNEQFF.

The V and J genes are TRBV5-1 and TRBJ2-1; a weak D match, TRBD2 (6 bases). V gave up 4 bases and J gave up 6 bases, with 14 bases separating them. Germline CDR1 reads SGHRS; CDR2 reads YFSETQ. The CDR3 is 14 residues long. For the CDR3, the DNA is TGCGCCAGCAGCATGGGGGGTGCTAGCAATGAGCAGTTCTTC. Translated, it gives CASSMGGASNEQFF.

The DNA for the CDR3 is TGTGCCAGCAGCTTAAGGACAGGGGTCGACTACGAGCAGTACTTC. It translates to CASSLRTGVDYEQYF. This chain uses TRBV7-3 with TRBJ2-7, with TRBD1 matching over 9 bases. The CDR3 runs 15 residues. Germline V gene sequence: CDR1 SGHTA, CDR2 FQGTGA. With V trimmed by 1 base and J by 3 bases, 4 bases remained unmatched.

The chain has TRBV4-1 and TRBJ2-5; 9 bases fit TRBD2. The V segment lost 4 bases and the J segment 5 bases; nucleotides outside the gene matches: 17. Germline V gene data show CDR1 as MGHRA and CDR2 as YSYEKL. The length of the CDR3 is 18 residues. The CDR3 spells CASSPSREIAGVRETQYF. CDR3 nucleotides: TGCGCCAGCAGCCCCTCCCGGGAGATAGCGGGAGTCCGGGAGACCCAGTACTTC.